This is a list of T cell receptor beta chains from one sample in a study of cytomegalovirus exposure and HLA in healthy donors. Clones were sequenced by immunoSEQ multiplex PCR, and TCRdb holds only the in-frame ones, with some missing. The data contain about 160,000 clones, more than 70% of them singletons. What was sequenced was PBMCs. The receptors here all came from a man in his 60s in good health and CMV-seronegative. The CDR3 runs from the conserved cysteine through the conserved F or W. Each record gives: V gene, CDR3 length, J gene, CDR3 protein.

TRBV5-1,15,TRBJ2-1,CASSLLAGGNNEQFF
TRBV19,14,TRBJ2-1,CASSFGPGQYEQFF
TRBV14,17,TRBJ1-2,CASSQDRGTGELRGYTF
TRBV5-1,14,TRBJ2-5,CASSYSGGQETQYF
TRBV7-9,15,TRBJ1-1,CSSSLKGQGNTEAFF
TRBV28,14,TRBJ2-1,CASSGTGFYNEQFF
TRBV4-1,16,TRBJ1-1,CASSQDGTALNTEAFF
TRBV10-3,15,TRBJ1-1,CAISESGGRVVEAFF
TRBV9,16,TRBJ2-3,CASSVVGGLPGDTQYF
TRBV2,16,TRBJ2-6,CASSGTGNSGANVLTF
TRBV28,16,TRBJ2-3,CASRGTNVLSTDTQYF
TRBV5-1,16,TRBJ2-1,CASSLLTSGNYNEQFF
TRBV15,15,TRBJ1-6,CATSGTGGYNSPLHF
TRBV11-2,17,TRBJ2-3,CASSTRGGLVQTDTQYF
TRBV7-2,15,TRBJ2-1,CASRTTRQSGDEQFF
TRBV5-1,14,TRBJ1-2,CASSPTGTDYGYTF
TRBV5-4,17,TRBJ2-3,CASSFPAAGSGADTQYF
TRBV10-3,13,TRBJ1-2,CAISVARNYGYTF
TRBV9,17,TRBJ2-1,CASSVEVAGAPQNEQFF
TRBV7-2,12,TRBJ1-5,CASSLDSQPQHF
TRBV29-1,13,TRBJ2-5,CSVRPGGGQTQYF
TRBV10-3,15,TRBJ2-1,CAISDEAEIYNEQFF
TRBV7-2,17,TRBJ1-3,CASSGVGQGALGNTIYF
TRBV9,14,TRBJ2-7,CASSVGERVLEQYF
TRBV2,16,TRBJ2-5,CASRGRLAGVQETQYF
TRBV2,15,TRBJ1-2,CASSRAAVANYGYTF
TRBV7-2,14,TRBJ1-1,CASSLRGPNTEAFF
TRBV28,12,TRBJ2-1,CASSFLTNEQFF
TRBV11-1,14,TRBJ1-2,CASSLDRGAHGYTF
TRBV5-1,16,TRBJ2-2,CASRPPGQGITGELFF
TRBV7-3,15,TRBJ2-4,CASSSYGGAVNIQYF
TRBV27,16,TRBJ2-5,CASSSRDSQYQETQYF
TRBV7-3,15,TRBJ2-3,CASSPAGGRGDTQYF
TRBV9,17,TRBJ2-5,CASSVATGGTRQETQYF
TRBV6-5,14,TRBJ1-1,CASSDRGRITEAFF
TRBV14,15,TRBJ1-2,CASSQDDPRVSGYTF
TRBV10-3,14,TRBJ2-5,CAIRRTGFQETQYF
TRBV21-1,16,TRBJ2-3,CASTPRRGKKTDAQYF
TRBV7-6,14,TRBJ2-7,CASSSRQGSYEQYF
TRBV11-2,14,TRBJ2-2,CASSLVGEAGELFF
TRBV27,13,TRBJ2-7,CASRSSVVGLESF
TRBV27,16,TRBJ2-7,CASSSTKDRGAYEQYF
TRBV27,14,NA,CASSFGQGIYEQYF
TRBV13,15,TRBJ2-3,CASSTRQGGTDTQYF
TRBV2,14,TRBJ2-3,CATRGGISTDTQYF
TRBV29-1,14,TRBJ1-1,CSAGGVAQNTEAFF
TRBV10-3,15,TRBJ1-5,CAISEPNGGDQPQHF
TRBV4-2,17,TRBJ1-6,CASSQDPRVSWDSPLHF
TRBV28,14,TRBJ1-5,CASSLSGYRQPQHF
TRBV7-2,13,TRBJ2-7,CASSLAWSYEQYF
TRBV6-5,14,TRBJ2-7,CASKPGQTTYEQYF